This T cell receptor (beta chain) was profiled in a study of technical replicates of blood from four donors. Germline lookup yields CDR1 SQVTM and CDR2 ANQGSEA. The CDR3 is made up of 12 amino acids. V was trimmed by 4 bases and J by 2 bases, leaving 8 bases between them. The method was immunoSEQ multiplex PCR; TCRdb's version includes in-frame clones alone and lacks a portion of them. The repertoire holds about 66,000 clones, with roughly 90% as singletons. The V and J genes are TRBV29-1 and TRBJ2-5; no definite D call. The specimen was PBMCs. The sequence was obtained from a human donor in good health. Some clones in this sample may be carry-over from other donors' samples. The CDR3 sequence: CSVGREQETQYF. For the CDR3, the DNA is TGCAGCGTTGGGAGAGAGCAAGAGACCCAGTACTTC. The full variable domain, its missing parts supplied by reference TRBV29-1 and TRBJ2-5, is SAVISQKPSRDICQRGTSLTIQCQVDSQVTMMFWYRQQPGQSLTLIATANQGSEATYESGFVIDKFPISRPNLTFSTLTVSNMSPEDSSIYLCSVGREQETQYFGPGTRLLVL.